The clone carrying this TCR beta chain appeared many times. Its antigen is as yet unknown. J lost 4 bases, V lost 0 bases, and 4 bases had no gene match. Germline CDR1 reads MNHNY; CDR2 reads SVGAGI (reference sequence). The CDR3 has 15 amino acids. These data belong to a study of T cells after yellow fever vaccination. Overall study findings and caveats: The secondary response showed a weaker magnitude and a faster peak, day 5 versus 15. Contamination by abundant bulk-population clonotypes could be present in FACS-sorted repertoires.

One entry per CDR3 protein results from TCRdb running MiXCR on the 5' RACE reads. Here the sample spans 150,000 to 200,000 distinct CDR3 sequences, around 9.7% being singletons. The receptor comes from a man between 18 and 35 years old who received the YFV17D yellow fever vaccine. This chain joins TRBV6-6 and TRBJ1-2, with 8 bases aligning to TRBD1. This material consisted of CD8+ T cells sorted from PBMCs, taken 45 days after the yellow fever booster vaccination. The CDR3 DNA reads TGTGCCAGCAGTTACTCCTCGACAGGGGCCTATGGCTACACCTTC. Its protein product is CASSYSSTGAYGYTF.